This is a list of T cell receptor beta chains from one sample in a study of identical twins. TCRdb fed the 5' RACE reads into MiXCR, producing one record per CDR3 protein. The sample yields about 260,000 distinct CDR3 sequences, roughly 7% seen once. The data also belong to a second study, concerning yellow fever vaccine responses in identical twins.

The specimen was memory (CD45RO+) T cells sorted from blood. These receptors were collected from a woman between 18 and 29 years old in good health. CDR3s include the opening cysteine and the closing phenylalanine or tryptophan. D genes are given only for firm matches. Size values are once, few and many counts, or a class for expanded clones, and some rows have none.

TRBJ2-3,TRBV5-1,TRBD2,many,CASSLVVSGGAEDTQYF,TGCGCCAGCAGCTTGGTAGTCAGCGGGGGGGCCGAAGATACGCAGTATTTT
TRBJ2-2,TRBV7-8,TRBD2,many,CASSLTSGRASRNTGELFF,TGTGCCAGCAGCTTAACTAGCGGGAGGGCCTCTAGAAACACCGGGGAGCTGTTTTTT
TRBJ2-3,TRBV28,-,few,CASNRNTDTQYF,TGTGCCAGCAACAGGAACACAGATACGCAGTATTTT
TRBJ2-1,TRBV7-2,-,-,CASSSDRSSYNEQFF,TGTGCCAGCAGCTCCGACAGGAGCTCCTACAATGAGCAGTTCTTC
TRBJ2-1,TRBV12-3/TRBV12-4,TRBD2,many,CASSFAQREGRRDNEQFF,TGTGCCAGCAGTTTCGCCCAGCGGGAGGGCCGACGTGACAATGAGCAGTTCTTC
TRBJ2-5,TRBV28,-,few,CASSFYGQYQQETQYF,TGTGCCAGCAGTTTCTATGGACAGTATCAACAAGAGACCCAGTACTTC
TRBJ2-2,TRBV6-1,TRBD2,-,CASSRQTGLAGGTGELFF,TGTGCCAGCAGCCGCCAGACTGGACTAGCGGGAGGAACCGGGGAGCTGTTTTTT
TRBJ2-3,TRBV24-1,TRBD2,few,CATGKRDSTDTQYF,TGTGCCACCGGGAAGCGGGATTCGACAGATACGCAGTATTTT
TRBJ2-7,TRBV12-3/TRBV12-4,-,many,CASSWAGPSYEQYF,TGTGCCAGCAGTTGGGCAGGGCCCTCCTACGAGCAGTACTTC
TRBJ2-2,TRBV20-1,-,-,CSATVPPANTGELFF,TGCAGTGCTACAGTTCCACCTGCGAACACCGGGGAGCTGTTTTTT
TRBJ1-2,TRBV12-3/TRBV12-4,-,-,CASSREYYGYTF,TGTGCCAGCAGTAGAGAGTACTATGGCTACACCTTC
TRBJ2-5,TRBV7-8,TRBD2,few,CASSLGGGTRVVETQYF,TGTGCCAGCAGCTTAGGCGGGGGAACTAGGGTCGTGGAGACCCAGTACTTC
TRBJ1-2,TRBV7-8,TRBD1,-,CASSLDRDNYGYTF,TGTGCCAGCAGCTTGGACAGGGATAACTATGGCTACACCTTC
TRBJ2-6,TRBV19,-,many,CASRESISGANVLTF,TGTGCCAGTAGGGAAAGTATCTCTGGGGCCAACGTCCTGACTTTC
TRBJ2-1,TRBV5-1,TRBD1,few,CASSGGTGGYNEQFF,TGCGCCAGCAGCGGGGGGACAGGGGGCTACAATGAGCAGTTCTTC
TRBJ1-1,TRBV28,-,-,CASSPNPDRGRAFF,TGTGCCAGCAGTCCCAACCCTGACAGAGGTCGAGCTTTCTTT
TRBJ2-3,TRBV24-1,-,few,CATSDLPSLTSTDTQYF,TGTGCCACCAGTGATTTGCCCAGCTTAACTAGCACAGATACGCAGTATTTT
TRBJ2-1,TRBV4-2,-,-,CASGMDIWNEQFF,TGTGCCAGCGGGATGGACATATGGAATGAGCAGTTCTTC
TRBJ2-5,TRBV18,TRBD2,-,CASSPVAGVQETQYF,TGTGCCAGCTCACCAGTAGCGGGAGTACAAGAGACCCAGTACTTC
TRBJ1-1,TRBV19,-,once,CASSIALRGAKVLNTEAFF,TGTGCCAGTAGTATAGCCCTCAGGGGAGCGAAGGTGTTGAACACTGAAGCTTTCTTT
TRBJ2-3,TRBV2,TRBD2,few,CASTGTTTDTQYF,TGTGCCAGCACCGGGACTACAACAGATACGCAGTATTTT
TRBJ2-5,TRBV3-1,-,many,CASSLRRLGGFLSRGGETQYF,TGTGCCAGCAGCCTTCGCCGGTTAGGGGGTTTCCTCTCGAGGGGTGGAGAGACCCAGTACTTC
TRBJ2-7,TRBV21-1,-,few,CASSNRKGRFNEQYF,TGTGCCAGCAGCAATCGGAAGGGTAGGTTCAACGAGCAGTACTTC
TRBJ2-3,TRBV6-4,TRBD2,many,CASSGSGGAADTQYF,TGTGCCAGCAGCGGTAGCGGGGGGGCTGCAGATACGCAGTATTTT
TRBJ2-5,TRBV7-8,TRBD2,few,CASSFSGNHQETQYF,TGTGCCAGCAGCTTTAGCGGGAACCACCAAGAGACCCAGTACTTC
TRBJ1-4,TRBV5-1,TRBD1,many,CASSSGQGEGWHEKLFF,TGCGCCAGCAGCTCCGGACAGGGAGAGGGGTGGCATGAAAAACTGTTTTTT
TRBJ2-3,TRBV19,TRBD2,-,CASTTGGVSTDTQYF,TGTGCCAGTACCACGGGGGGAGTCAGCACAGATACGCAGTATTTT
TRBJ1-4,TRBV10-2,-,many,CASSDRGAQGEKLFF,TGCGCCAGCAGTGACCGGGGGGCGCAGGGAGAAAAACTGTTTTTT
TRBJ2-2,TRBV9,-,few,CASSIPGPQGGELFF,TGTGCCAGCAGCATCCCGGGACCCCAGGGCGGGGAGCTGTTTTTT
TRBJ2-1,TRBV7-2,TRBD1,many,CASSPGQGARISSYNEQFF,TGTGCCAGCAGCCCAGGACAGGGGGCGAGAATCAGCTCCTACAATGAGCAGTTCTTC
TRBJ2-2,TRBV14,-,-,CASSPKMIGTTGELFF,TGTGCCAGCAGCCCCAAGATGATAGGGACCACCGGGGAGCTGTTTTTT
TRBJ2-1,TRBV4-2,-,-,CASKGDLYGYNEQFF,TGTGCCAGCAAAGGGGACTTGTACGGGTACAATGAGCAGTTCTTC
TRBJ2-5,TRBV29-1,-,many,CSGRPGLIQETQYF,TGCAGCGGTAGACCGGGACTGATTCAAGAGACCCAGTACTTC
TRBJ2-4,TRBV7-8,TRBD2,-,CASSLGTSGDIQYF,TGTGCCAGCAGCCTCGGGACTAGCGGCGACATTCAGTACTTC
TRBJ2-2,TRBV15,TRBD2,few,CATSGEGGTGELFF,TGTGCCACCTCCGGGGAGGGCGGCACCGGGGAGCTGTTTTTT
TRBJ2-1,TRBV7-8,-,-,CASSPREHYNEQFF,TGTGCCAGCAGCCCGCGAGAACATTACAATGAGCAGTTCTTC
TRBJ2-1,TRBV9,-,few,CASSVGPGPEFNEQFF,TGTGCCAGCAGCGTCGGACCGGGCCCCGAGTTCAATGAGCAGTTCTTC
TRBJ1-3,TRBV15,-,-,CATSRDRGIAGNTIYF,TGTGCCACCAGCAGAGATCGGGGGATTGCTGGAAACACCATATATTTT
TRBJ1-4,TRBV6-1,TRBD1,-,CASSKGQGRLDELFF,TGTGCCAGCAGCAAAGGACAGGGGCGTTTAGATGAACTGTTTTTT
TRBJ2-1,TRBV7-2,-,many,CASSLVHNEQFF,TGTGCCAGCAGCTTAGTGCACAATGAGCAGTTCTTC
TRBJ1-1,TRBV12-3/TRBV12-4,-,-,CASSLGSEAFF,TGTGCCAGCAGTTTGGGCAGTGAAGCTTTCTTT
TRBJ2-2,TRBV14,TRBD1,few,CASSLDRVFGELFF,TGTGCCAGCAGCCTGGACAGGGTATTCGGGGAGCTGTTTTTT
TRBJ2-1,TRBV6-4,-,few,CASSDSCGRNEQFF,TGTGCCAGCAGTGACTCATGTGGGAGGAATGAGCAGTTCTTC
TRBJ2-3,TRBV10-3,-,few,CAIRVDSADTQYF,TGTGCCATCAGGGTGGACTCCGCAGATACGCAGTATTTT
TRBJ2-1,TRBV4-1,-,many,CASSQQGSPYNEQFF,TGCGCCAGCAGCCAACAAGGGTCCCCCTACAATGAGCAGTTCTTC
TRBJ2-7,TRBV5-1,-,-,CASSLSVSYEQYF,TGCGCCAGCAGCTTGAGTGTCTCCTACGAGCAGTACTTC
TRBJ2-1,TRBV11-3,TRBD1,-,CASSWTGDEQFF,TGTGCCAGCAGCTGGACAGGGGATGAGCAGTTCTTC
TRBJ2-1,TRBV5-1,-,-,CASSSRSGHEQFF,TGCGCCAGCAGCTCCCGGTCGGGTCATGAGCAGTTCTTC
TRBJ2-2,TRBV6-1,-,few,CASSDSNANTGELFF,TGTGCCAGCTCCGACAGTAACGCGAACACCGGGGAGCTGTTTTTT
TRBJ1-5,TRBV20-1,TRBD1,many,CSVWTGRQPQHF,TGCAGTGTTTGGACAGGGCGGCAGCCCCAGCATTTT
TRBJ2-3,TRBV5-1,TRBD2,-,CASSFSFGAGGTDTQYF,TGCGCCAGCAGCTTTTCTTTCGGGGCGGGGGGGACAGATACGCAGTATTTT
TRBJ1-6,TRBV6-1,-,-,CASSSDPDNSPLHF,TGTGCCAGCAGCTCCGACCCCGATAATTCACCCCTCCACTTT
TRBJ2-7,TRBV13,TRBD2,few,CASSTRTSGRESSYEQYF,TGTGCCAGCAGCACCCGGACTAGCGGGAGAGAGTCGTCCTACGAGCAGTACTTC
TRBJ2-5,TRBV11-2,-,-,CASSSQQGAETQYF,TGTGCCAGCAGCTCTCAACAGGGTGCCGAGACCCAGTACTTC
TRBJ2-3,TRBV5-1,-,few,CASRSSGTSTDTQYF,TGCGCCAGCAGGAGCTCAGGTACCAGCACAGATACGCAGTATTTT